Each of the 31 T cell receptor beta chains below was sequenced from the same sample in a study of coeliac disease. Profiled with immunoSEQ multiplex PCR; TCRdb holds only in-frame clones, not every one. The sample records 300 to 400 clones, 55% to 70% being singletons. Specimen: intraepithelial lymphocytes from the gut. Every receptor here comes from a woman in her forties or fifties with celiac disease on a gluten-free diet.

This clone was picked up a small number of times. This chain links TRBV10-2 with TRBJ1-2; 7 bases are shared with TRBD1. The trim removed 8 bases at V and 7 bases at J, leaving 7 bases unmatched. This CDR3 is built from 12 residues. Per germline, CDR1 WSHSY and CDR2 SAAADI. The CDR3 DNA reads TGCGCCAGCGGACGACAGGGATTTGGCTACACCTTC. It yields the protein CASGRQGFGYTF.

The rearrangement uses TRBV7-9 and TRBJ2-2; a possible D gene is TRBD2 (5 bases). This CDR3 is 16 amino acids long. Germline CDR1 and CDR2: SEHNR and FQNEAQ (reference sequence). V shed 3 bases and J shed 2 bases, with 13 bases lying between them. The CDR3 reads CASSFSNGGNTGELFF. In nucleotides, the CDR3 is TGTGCCAGCAGCTTCTCGAATGGAGGTAACACCGGGGAGCTGTTTTTT.

The chain is built from TRBV4-2 and TRBJ1-5, with D unresolved. In germline, CDR1 is LGHNA, CDR2 YNFKEQ. Deletions cut 2 bases from V and 0 bases from J, with 5 bases between. This CDR3 spans 14 amino acids. The CDR3 loop is CASSQRSSNQPQHF. In DNA, the CDR3 is TGTGCCAGCAGCCAACGGTCTAGCAATCAGCCCCAGCATTTT.

The V and J genes are TRBV7-6 and TRBJ2-3; no definite D call. Germline V gives CDR1 SGHVS, CDR2 FNYEAQ. Trimming took 3 bases from V and 7 from J, leaving 11 bases between them. This CDR3 is built from 13 residues. The CDR3 DNA reads TGTGCCAGCAGCTTGACTCCCCCGTATACGCAGTATTTT. Its translation is CASSLTPPYTQYF.

This clone turned up a few times. The chain employs TRBV5-6 and TRBJ2-3, with TRBD2 matching 11 bases. Looked up from germline, CDR1 is SGHDT and CDR2 is YYEEEE. The CDR3 totals 19 residues. Losses at the gene ends were 0 bases for V and 0 bases for J; bases not matched to a gene: 9. The chain's CDR3 is CASSLGLLAGVSSTDTQYF. The CDR3 coding sequence is TGTGCCAGCAGCTTGGGGTTACTAGCGGGAGTTTCTAGCACAGATACGCAGTATTTT.

The chain recombines TRBV9 with TRBJ2-5, with D perhaps matching TRBD2 (6 bases). CDR3 length: 13 residues. From germline, CDR1 is SGDLS and CDR2 YYNGEE. The V gene lost 2 bases and the J gene lost 5 bases, with 10 bases spanning the gap. CDR3 nucleotides: TGTGCCAGCAGCGTCCCTGGGGGGGAGACCCAGTACTTC. It is translated as CASSVPGGETQYF.

This clone was counted a few times. This sequence joins TRBV19 and TRBJ2-2; D gene unclear. V dropped 9 bases and J dropped 8 bases, with 16 bases sitting between them. CDR3 length equals 13 residues. Germline V gene sequence: CDR1 LNHDA, CDR2 SQIVND (reference sequence). This chain's CDR3 is CASRPHAVGELFF. The CDR3 nucleotides are TGTGCCAGCCGACCCCACGCGGTTGGGGAGCTGTTTTTT.

This clone was seen a few times. The rearrangement links TRBV6-1 to TRBJ1-2; 7 bases align to TRBD1. CDR3 length: 14 residues. V gave up 4 bases and J gave up 5 bases; unmatched junction bases: 7. Germline V gene sequence: CDR1 MNHNS, CDR2 SASEGT. This chain's CDR3 is CASSGGGASYGYTF. The CDR3 coding sequence is TGTGCCAGCAGTGGAGGGGGCGCCTCTTATGGCTACACCTTC.

The CDR3 DNA reads as TGTGCCTGGAGGGGACAGGGAGTAGCGGGGGGGGAGCAGTTCTTC. As protein: CAWRGQGVAGGEQFF. V usage is TRBV30 and J usage is TRBJ2-1, with 11 bases fitting TRBD2. CDR3 length: 15 amino acids. Germline V gene data show CDR1 as GTSNPN and CDR2 as SVGIG (reference sequence). The ends lost 3 bases at V and 10 bases at J; junction bases unmatched: 11.

This rearrangement joins TRBV28 to TRBJ1-2; 10 positions agree with TRBD1. J gave up 1 base and V 6 bases, and 5 bases lay outside the gene matches. The CDR3 spans 15 residues. CDR1 is MDHEN and CDR2 is SYDVKM in the germline V gene. CDR3 in DNA: TGTGCCAGCAGACCAGGGACAGGGGTTAACTATGGCTACACCTTC. Protein product: CASRPGTGVNYGYTF.

This clone appeared a few times. The V gene is TRBV4-2, the J gene TRBJ2-7, with 9 bases fitting TRBD1. J was trimmed by 3 bases and V by 6 bases; bases with no gene match: 12. The germline V gene encodes CDR1 LGHNA and CDR2 YNFKEQ. The CDR3 loop spans 16 amino acids. CDR3 in DNA: TGTGCCAGCAGTCCTAATGACAGGGGGTTCCTCTACGAGCAGTACTTC. Amino acids: CASSPNDRGFLYEQYF.

By share, this clone ranks as hyperexpanded. CDR3 region: CASSFSVRTYNSPLHF. The CDR3 DNA reads TGTGCCAGCAGCTTCTCGGTCAGGACCTATAATTCACCCCTCCACTTT. The chain uses TRBV5-4 and TRBJ1-6, with D hard to call. Trimming took off 2 bases at V and 2 bases at J, with 11 bases between the two ends. The CDR3 spans 16 residues. Germline loops: CDR1 SGHNT, CDR2 YYREEE (reference sequence).

The rearrangement uses TRBV19 and TRBJ1-2; no firm D call. Trimming pared 4 bases from V and 6 bases from J, leaving 12 bases between. The germline V gene encodes CDR1 LNHDA and CDR2 SQIVND (reference sequence). CDR3 size: 13 residues. Here the CDR3 DNA reads TGTGCCAGTAGTAAATTCGACTTACATGGCTACACCTTC. As protein: CASSKFDLHGYTF.

CDR3 amino acids: CASSLLAGGSLRETQYF. Written as DNA, the CDR3 is TGTGCCAGCAGCTTGTTAGCGGGGGGAAGCCTCCGGGAGACCCAGTACTTC. The chain couples TRBV9 to TRBJ2-5, with 10 bases lining up with TRBD2. With 4 bases clipped from V and 5 bases from J, the junction kept 14 bases outside the gene matches. CDR3 length equals 17 residues. The germline V gene has CDR1 SGDLS and CDR2 YYNGEE.

This sequence joins TRBV13 and TRBJ1-1; a weak D match, TRBD1 (5 bases). Germline CDR1 reads PRHDT; CDR2 reads FYEKMQ (reference sequence). Between the trimmed V and J ends, which lost 0 bases and 4 bases, there was a span of 12 bases. This CDR3 region has 15 residues. The chain's CDR3 is CASSLGLGPGTEAFF. The CDR3 DNA follows: TGTGCCAGCAGCTTAGGCCTGGGGCCGGGCACTGAAGCTTTCTTT.

The chain recombines TRBV6-7 with TRBJ2-6; the D is unclear. TRBV6-7 is an ORF for which the function is uncertain. V was pared by 5 bases and J by 5 bases, with 13 bases between. This CDR3 is 15 amino acids long. CDR3 in DNA: TGTGCCAGCAGTCATTTACAAAGTCGGGCCAACGTCCTGACTTTC. Its translation is CASSHLQSRANVLTF.

The J gene is TRBJ2-7, the V gene TRBV5-1, with D maybe TRBD2 (6 bases). This CDR3 is built from 15 residues. Trimming pared 4 bases from V and 2 bases from J, leaving 16 bases between. Per germline, CDR1 SGHRS and CDR2 YFSETQ. The CDR3 DNA reads as TGCGCCAGCAGCACCGGAGGGGCAGGCACCTACGAGCAGTACTTC. Residues: CASSTGGAGTYEQYF. Combining the CDR3 with reference TRBV5-1 and TRBJ2-7 gives the whole variable domain KAGVTQTPRYLIKTRGQQVTLSCSPISGHRSVSWYQQTPGQGLQFLFEYFSETQRNKGNFPGRFSGRQFSNSRSEMNVSTLELGDSALYLCASSTGGAGTYEQYFGPGTRLTVT.

This clone appeared a few times. This chain joins TRBV20-1 and TRBJ1-2; D not certain. This CDR3 comprises 10 residues. Per the germline V gene, CDR1 is DFQATT and CDR2 is SNEGSKA (reference sequence). Trimming took off 6 bases at V and 4 bases at J, with 6 bases between the two ends. CDR3 sequence reads: CSAAPYGYTF. The CDR3 DNA follows: TGCAGTGCGGCCCCCTATGGCTACACCTTC.

V is TRBV4-1 and J is TRBJ2-3; 10 bases align to TRBD2. Germline V lookup: CDR1 MGHRA, CDR2 YSYEKL. This CDR3 comprises 16 residues. With 2 bases clipped from V and 3 bases from J, the junction kept 5 bases outside the gene matches. The CDR3 DNA reads as TGCGCCAGCAGCCAACTTCTAGCGGGGGAAACAGATACGCAGTATTTT. As protein: CASSQLLAGETDTQYF.

The chain couples TRBV2 to TRBJ2-1, with D maybe TRBD1 (6 bases). V was shortened by 5 bases and J by 5 bases, with 13 bases between the two germline ends. This CDR3 spans 14 amino acids. Germline assignment: CDR1 SNHLY and CDR2 FYNNEI. CDR3 loop: CASSNRESDNEQFF. Written as DNA, the CDR3 is TGTGCCAGCAGTAACAGGGAATCGGACAATGAGCAGTTCTTC.

The V gene is TRBV4-2, the J gene TRBJ2-5, with a possible D match to TRBD1 (6 bases). The V end lost 4 bases, the J end lost 1 base, and 19 bases lay between the germline ends. The CDR3 extends over 17 amino acids. Germline V lookup: CDR1 LGHNA, CDR2 YNFKEQ. This CDR3 is CASSRAGVWAVQETQYF. The CDR3 DNA reads as TGTGCCAGCAGCCGGGCAGGGGTATGGGCGGTCCAAGAGACCCAGTACTTC.

V is TRBV2 and J is TRBJ1-1; 8 bases match TRBD1. J gave up 3 bases and V 6 bases, and 6 bases lay outside the gene matches. The CDR3 totals 14 residues. CDR1 and CDR2 (germline): SNHLY, FYNNEI. CDR3 protein: CASSGGQGYTEAFF. Written as DNA, the CDR3 is TGTGCCAGCAGCGGTGGACAGGGATACACTGAAGCTTTCTTT.

The V and J genes are TRBV5-1 and TRBJ1-4; possible D gene TRBD1, 5 bases. Trimming removed 0 bases at V and 5 bases at J, with 20 bases between. The CDR3 extends over 18 amino acids. Germline V lookup: CDR1 SGHRS, CDR2 YFSETQ. CDR3 sequence reads: CASSLVMWDGGINEKLFF. The DNA of the CDR3 is TGCGCCAGCAGCTTGGTGATGTGGGACGGGGGGATAAATGAAAAACTGTTTTTT. Full variable domain (outside the CDR3, taken from reference TRBV5-1 and TRBJ1-4): KAGVTQTPRYLIKTRGQQVTLSCSPISGHRSVSWYQQTPGQGLQFLFEYFSETQRNKGNFPGRFSGRQFSNSRSEMNVSTLELGDSALYLCASSLVMWDGGINEKLFFGSGTQLSVL.

Only one count was recorded for this clone. This sequence joins TRBV27 and TRBJ2-3; D ambiguous. The CDR3 has 14 residues. Trimming cost V 6 bases and J 3 bases, with 13 bases left between them. Looked up from germline, CDR1 is MNHEY and CDR2 is SMNVEV (reference sequence). The DNA of the CDR3 is TGTGCCAGCAGCCCGAGGAGCCTAACAGATACGCAGTATTTT. This sequence encodes CASSPRSLTDTQYF.

V and J are TRBV20-1 and TRBJ2-3; possibly TRBD2 for D (5 bases). This CDR3 has 11 residues. Germline V gene sequence: CDR1 DFQATT, CDR2 SNEGSKA (reference sequence). The germline V and J ends were trimmed by 3 bases and 6 bases, with 7 bases remaining between them. CDR3 sequence: CSASWRDTQYF. The CDR3 DNA is TGCAGTGCTAGTTGGAGGGATACGCAGTATTTT.

V usage is TRBV15 and J usage is TRBJ1-2; 7 bases are shared with TRBD1. The V gene's germline CDR1 is LNHNV and CDR2 YYDKDF (reference sequence). Trimming cost V 4 bases and J 1 base; bases outside gene matches: 15. The CDR3 runs to 18 residues. CDR3 residues: CATSKDRDSLTLNYGYTF. The CDR3 DNA reads as TGTGCCACCAGCAAAGACCGGGACAGCCTTACCCTTAACTATGGCTACACCTTC.

The chain joins TRBV7-2 to TRBJ2-1; 7 bases fit TRBD2. V shed 5 bases, J shed 3 bases, and the junction held 4 bases outside the gene matches. CDR1 SGHTA and CDR2 FQGNSA come from the germline V gene. This CDR3 is built from 14 residues. CDR3 in amino acids: CASSPWTSYNEQFF. CDR3 coding DNA: TGTGCCAGCAGCCCATGGACTAGCTACAATGAGCAGTTCTTC.

This chain uses TRBV28 with TRBJ1-5, with D unresolved. The germline CDR1 and CDR2 sequences are MDHEN and SYDVKM. The V gene lost 6 bases and the J gene lost 3 bases, with 18 bases spanning the gap. The CDR3 length is 16 residues. This CDR3 is CASSPLFRGNNQPQHF. CDR3 DNA: TGTGCCAGCAGCCCCTTATTTAGAGGGAACAATCAGCCCCAGCATTTT. The complete variable domain, with remaining parts taken from reference TRBV28 and TRBJ1-5, reads DVKVTQSSRYLVKRTGEKVFLECVQDMDHENMFWYRQDPGLGLRLIYFSYDVKMKEKGDIPEGYSVSREKKERFSLILESASTNQTSMYLCASSPLFRGNNQPQHFGDGTRLSIL.

V is TRBV7-6 and J is TRBJ2-7, with D possibly TRBD1 on 6 matching bases. The germline V gene has CDR1 SGHVS and CDR2 FNYEAQ. The V gene lost 4 bases and the J gene lost 4 bases, with 23 bases spanning the gap. This CDR3 comprises 17 residues. This CDR3 reads CASSWGPVPTSVYEQYF. CDR3 nucleotide sequence: TGTGCCAGCAGCTGGGGGCCCGTCCCGACCTCTGTATACGAGCAGTACTTC.

This clone has just one count. This chain links TRBV5-1 with TRBJ2-5; D not certain. This CDR3 is 13 amino acids long. Germline V gives CDR1 SGHRS, CDR2 YFSETQ. V dropped 2 bases and J dropped 5 bases, with 10 bases sitting between them. The CDR3: CASSFGIGETQYF. CDR3 nucleotide sequence: TGCGCCAGCAGCTTCGGAATCGGGGAGACCCAGTACTTC.

The chain couples TRBV7-9 to TRBJ2-7; 7 nucleotides align to TRBD1. V gave up 5 bases and J gave up 4 bases; unmatched junction bases: 11. Germline V gives CDR1 SEHNR, CDR2 FQNEAQ (reference sequence). The CDR3 loop spans 15 amino acids. The CDR3 DNA follows: TGTGCCAGCAGCCGCCGGGGACAGACAAATTACGAGCAGTACTTC. It encodes CASSRRGQTNYEQYF.